This paragraph reports one T cell receptor beta chain. Antigen unknown. The data were taken from a study of T-cell memory formation after mild COVID-19. TCR alpha and TCR beta cDNA libraries carrying sample barcodes and UMIs were produced by 5'RACE using constant-segment primers. TCRdb re-analysed the 5' RACE reads in MiXCR, keeping a single row per CDR3 protein. The table shows about 400,000 distinct CDR3 sequences, with 23% occurring only once. CDR1 is GTSNPN, CDR2 SVGIG, per germline (reference sequence). Trimming shortened V by 2 bases and J by 2 bases, and 10 bases separated the two germline ends. The CDR3 has 13 amino acids. Whole-study results and caveats: Memory cells collected pre-infection included some clones that later responded, suggesting cross-reactive memory joined. Clones shrinking between day 15 and 85 showed a balanced CD4/CD8 split, and those that grew later tilted toward CD4+.

The chain couples TRBV30 to TRBJ2-7, with D tentatively TRBD1 or TRBD2 (5 bases each). This receptor was obtained from an adult woman who had mild COVID-19 (a few samples of this study predate the infection). Cell type and time point are not known. The sequenced material came from PBMCs or a T cell subset sorted from them (not recorded which). The CDR3 spells CAWSLGTTYEQYF. The CDR3 nucleotides are TGTGCCTGGAGTCTCGGGACCACCTACGAGCAGTACTTC.